The subject of this entry is one T cell receptor (beta chain). Its antigen is as yet unknown. This CDR3 contains 14 residues. The trim removed 4 bases at V and 16 bases at J, leaving 14 bases unmatched. The germline CDR1 and CDR2 sequences are MNHEY and SVGAGI. In TCRdb, the RT-PCR reads were re-called with MiXCR into one record per CDR3 protein. The table includes about 610,000 distinct CDR3 sequences, approximately 14% detected once. These data come from a study of response to subunit inactivated influenza vaccine. Study observations and caveats: Few additional T cells are recruited per seasonal influenza vaccination, authors suggested.

This TCR came from a man aged 45-65 years who received an inactivated influenza vaccine. The chain employs TRBV6-5 and TRBJ2-1; TRBD2 matches at 9 bases. The sequencing here drew on PBMCs from blood, taken 11 to 12 days after vaccination. CDR3 DNA sequence: TGTGCCAGCAGTTCCAGGTCTGGCGGGGGGGCCTTCTTCTTC. Translation gives CASSSRSGGGAFFF.